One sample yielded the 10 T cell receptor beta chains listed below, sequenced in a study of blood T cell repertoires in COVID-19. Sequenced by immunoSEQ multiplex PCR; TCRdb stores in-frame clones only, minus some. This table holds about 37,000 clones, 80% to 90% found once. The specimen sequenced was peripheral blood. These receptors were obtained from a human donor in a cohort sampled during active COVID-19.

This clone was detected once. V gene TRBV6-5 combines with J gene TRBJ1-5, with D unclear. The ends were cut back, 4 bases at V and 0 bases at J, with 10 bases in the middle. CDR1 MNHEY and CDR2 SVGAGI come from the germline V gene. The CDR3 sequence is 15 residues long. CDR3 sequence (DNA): TGTGCCAGCAGTTTACTGAGGGATAGCAATCAGCCCCAGCATTTT. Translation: CASSLLRDSNQPQHF.

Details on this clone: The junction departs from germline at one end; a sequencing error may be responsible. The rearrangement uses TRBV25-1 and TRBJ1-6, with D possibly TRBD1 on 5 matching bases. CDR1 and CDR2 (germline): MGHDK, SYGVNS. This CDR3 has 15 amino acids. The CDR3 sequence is CASSDDRSYNSPPHF. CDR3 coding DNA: TGTGCCAGCAGTGATGACAGATCCTATAATTCACCCCCCCACTTT.

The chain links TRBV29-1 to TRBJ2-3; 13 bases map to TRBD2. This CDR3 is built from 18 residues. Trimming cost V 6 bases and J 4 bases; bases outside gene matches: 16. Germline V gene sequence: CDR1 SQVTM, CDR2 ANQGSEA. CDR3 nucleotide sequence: TGCAGCGTCCGAAAGACGGGACTAGCGGGATCGTTTTCAGATACGCAGTATTTT. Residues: CSVRKTGLAGSFSDTQYF.

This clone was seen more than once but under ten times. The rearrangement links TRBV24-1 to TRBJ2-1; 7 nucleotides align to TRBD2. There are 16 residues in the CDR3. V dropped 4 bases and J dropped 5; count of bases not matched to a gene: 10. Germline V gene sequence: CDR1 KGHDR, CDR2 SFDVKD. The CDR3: CATSEGGRGLNNEQFF. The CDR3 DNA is TGTGCCACCAGTGAGGGAGGGAGGGGACTTAACAATGAGCAGTTCTTC.

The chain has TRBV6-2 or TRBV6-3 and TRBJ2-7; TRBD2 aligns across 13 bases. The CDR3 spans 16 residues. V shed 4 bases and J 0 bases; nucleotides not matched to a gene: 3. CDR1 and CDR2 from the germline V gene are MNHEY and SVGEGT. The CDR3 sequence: CASSWGTSGTSYEQYF. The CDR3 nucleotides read TGTGCCAGCAGTTGGGGGACTAGCGGGACCTCCTACGAGCAGTACTTC.

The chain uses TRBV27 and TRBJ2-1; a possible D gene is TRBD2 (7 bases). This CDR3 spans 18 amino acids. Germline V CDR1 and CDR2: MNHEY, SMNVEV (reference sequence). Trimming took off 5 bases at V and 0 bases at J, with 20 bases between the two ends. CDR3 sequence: CASSPRSQGGGSYNEQFF. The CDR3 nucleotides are TGTGCCAGCAGTCCCCGATCCCAGGGAGGGGGCTCCTACAATGAGCAGTTCTTC.

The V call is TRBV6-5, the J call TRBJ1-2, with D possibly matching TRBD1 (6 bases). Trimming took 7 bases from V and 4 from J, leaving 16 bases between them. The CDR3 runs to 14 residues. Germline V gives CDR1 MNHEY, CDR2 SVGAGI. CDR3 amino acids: CASTNMGGAYGYTF. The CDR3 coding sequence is TGTGCCAGCACCAATATGGGGGGGGCCTATGGCTACACCTTC.

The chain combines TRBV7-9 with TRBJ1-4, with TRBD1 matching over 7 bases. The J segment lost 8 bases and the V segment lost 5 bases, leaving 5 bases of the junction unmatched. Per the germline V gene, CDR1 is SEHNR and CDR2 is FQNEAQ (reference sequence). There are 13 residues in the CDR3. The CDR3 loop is CASSTGQLEKLFF. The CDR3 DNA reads TGTGCCAGCAGCACGGGACAGTTAGAAAAACTGTTTTTT.

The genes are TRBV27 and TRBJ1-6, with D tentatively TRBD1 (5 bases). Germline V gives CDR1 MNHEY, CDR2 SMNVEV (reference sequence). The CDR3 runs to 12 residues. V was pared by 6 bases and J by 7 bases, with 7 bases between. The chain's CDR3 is CASRGRNSPLHF. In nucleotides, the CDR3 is TGTGCCAGCAGGGGGCGGAATTCACCCCTCCACTTT.

Here the CDR3 reads CASSPLRGGTDTQYF. The CDR3 DNA sequence: TGTGCCAGCAGCCCTCTTCGGGGGGGCACAGATACGCAGTATTTT. The chain combines TRBV11-2 with TRBJ2-3; 7 bases align to TRBD2. Germline CDR1 and CDR2: SGHAT and FQNNGV. The CDR3 is 15 residues long. V lost 5 bases to trimming and J lost 1 base; unmatched junction nucleotides: 6. Full variable domain (missing parts from reference TRBV11-2 and TRBJ2-3): EAGVAQSPRYKIIEKRQSVAFWCNPISGHATLYWYQQILGQGPKLLIQFQNNGVVDDSQLPKDRFSAERLKGVDSTLKIQPAKLEDSAVYLCASSPLRGGTDTQYFGPGTRLTVL.